These 2 T cell receptor beta chains were sequenced from one sample in a study of blood T cells in healthy people across ages. With a J-beta primer mix and a sample-barcoded 5' primer, a second PCR ran roughly 6 to 12 cycles. TCRdb recomputed calls from the 5' RACE reads with MiXCR, one row per CDR3 protein. This table has about 580,000 distinct CDR3 sequences, 45% to 55% appearing once. The source material was blood. These receptors all come from an elderly man in good health.

This clonotype has only a few counts. The rearrangement links TRBV20-1 to TRBJ1-1; no reliable D call. Trimming cost V 0 bases and J 1 base, with 0 bases left between them. The CDR3 length is 11 residues. Per germline, CDR1 DFQATT and CDR2 SNEGSKA (reference sequence). The CDR3 coding sequence is TGCAGTGCTAGAGAGAACACTGAAGCTTTCTTT. Protein sequence: CSARENTEAFF.

The V call is TRBV24-1, the J call TRBJ2-5; 10 nucleotides agree with TRBD1. The ends lost 3 bases at V and 4 bases at J; junction bases unmatched: 10. The CDR3 is 17 amino acids. CDR1 is KGHDR, CDR2 SFDVKD, per germline. The CDR3 DNA sequence: TGTGCCACCAGTGATCCCCATGGGACAGGGGAAAGAGAGACCCAGTACTTC. Its translation: CATSDPHGTGERETQYF.